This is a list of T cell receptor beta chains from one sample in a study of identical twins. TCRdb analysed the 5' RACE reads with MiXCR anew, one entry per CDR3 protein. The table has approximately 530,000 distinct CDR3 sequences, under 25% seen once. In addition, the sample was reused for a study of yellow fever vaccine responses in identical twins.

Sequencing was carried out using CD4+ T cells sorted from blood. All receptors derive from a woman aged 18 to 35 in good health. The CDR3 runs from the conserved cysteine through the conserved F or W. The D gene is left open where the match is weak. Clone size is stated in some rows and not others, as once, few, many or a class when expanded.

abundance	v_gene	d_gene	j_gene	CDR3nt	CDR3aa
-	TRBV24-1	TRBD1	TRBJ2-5	TGTGCCACCAGTGACCAAGGGACAGGGGAATGGGAGACCCAGTACTTC	CATSDQGTGEWETQYF
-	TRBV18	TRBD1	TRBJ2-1	TGTGCCAGCTCACCACCCGACAGGGCAAGCTACAATGAGCAGTTCTTC	CASSPPDRASYNEQFF
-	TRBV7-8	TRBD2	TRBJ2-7	TGTGCCAGCAGTCCCTTCCCCATTTCGAAGCGGGACTCCTACGAGCAGTACTTC	CASSPFPISKRDSYEQYF
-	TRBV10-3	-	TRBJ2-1	TGTGCCATCAGTGAGTCGAGTGCGAGGAGCTCCTACAATGAGCAGTTCTTC	CAISESSARSSYNEQFF
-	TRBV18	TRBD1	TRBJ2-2	TGTGCCAGCCAAGCCGGGACAGGGGGAACCGGGGAGCTGTTTTTT	CASQAGTGGTGELFF
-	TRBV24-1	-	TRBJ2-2	-	CATSVFWSGRALGNTGELFF
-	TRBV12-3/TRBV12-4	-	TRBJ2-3	TGTGCCAGCAGTTTGGACCCAGCTACCACAGATACGCAGTATTTT	CASSLDPATTDTQYF
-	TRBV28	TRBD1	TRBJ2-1	TGTGCCAGCAGTCGACCCGGGACAGTCATATACAATGAGCAGTTCTTC	CASSRPGTVIYNEQFF
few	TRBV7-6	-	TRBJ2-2	TGTGCCAGCAGCTTAGGAGCGATTGCGAACACCGGGGAGCTGTTTTTT	CASSLGAIANTGELFF
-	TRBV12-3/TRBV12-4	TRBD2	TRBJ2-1	TGTGCCAGCAGCGTCCGGGAGGGTGGCAATGAGCAGTTCTTC	CASSVREGGNEQFF
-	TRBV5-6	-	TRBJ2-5	TGTGCCAGCAGCTTGCGATTGGCCCCGTTCCAAGAGACCCAGTACTTC	CASSLRLAPFQETQYF
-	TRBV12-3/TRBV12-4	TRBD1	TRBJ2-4	TGTGCCAGTCAGGGGGCAGGGGGCGGAAACATTCAGTACTTC	CASQGAGGGNIQYF
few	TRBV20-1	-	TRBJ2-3	TGCAGTGCTAGAGAATCCGCCGGGACAGATACGCAGTATTTT	CSARESAGTDTQYF
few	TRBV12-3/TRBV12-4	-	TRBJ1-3	TGTGCCAGCAGTTTAAGGTCAACAGGTCTCTCTGGAAACACCATATATTTT	CASSLRSTGLSGNTIYF
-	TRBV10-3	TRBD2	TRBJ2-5	TGTGCCATCAGTGAAAGGGGTAGCGGGAGCCAAGAGACCCAGTACTTC	CAISERGSGSQETQYF
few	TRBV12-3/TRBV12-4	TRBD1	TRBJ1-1	TGTGCCAGCAGCTGGGGACAGGGAATTGAAGCTTTCTTT	CASSWGQGIEAFF
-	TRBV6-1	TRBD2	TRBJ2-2	TGTGCCAGCAGGGAACTAGCGGAGTACACCGGGGAGCTGTTTTTT	CASRELAEYTGELFF
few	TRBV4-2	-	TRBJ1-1	TGTGCCAGCAGCCAAGCGAAACAGGCTGCACCAGGGACTGAAGCTTTCTTT	CASSQAKQAAPGTEAFF
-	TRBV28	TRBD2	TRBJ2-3	TGTGCCAGCGAGACTAGCGGGCCCCGAGATACGCAGTATTTT	CASETSGPRDTQYF
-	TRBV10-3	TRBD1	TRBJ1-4	TGTGCCATCAGTGGACAGGGGGCTGGAGAAAAACTGTTTTTT	CAISGQGAGEKLFF
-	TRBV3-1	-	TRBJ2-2	TGTGCCAGCAGCCATCACCGGGGTCGCCCCCCCGGGGAGCTGTTTTTT	CASSHHRGRPPGELFF
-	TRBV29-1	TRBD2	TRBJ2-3	TGCAGCGTCCAGCTAGCGGGAAGCACAGATACGCAGTATTTT	CSVQLAGSTDTQYF
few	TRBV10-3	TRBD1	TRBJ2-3	TGTGCCATCAGTGACCGGACAGGGGGCTTGGATACGCAGTATTTT	CAISDRTGGLDTQYF
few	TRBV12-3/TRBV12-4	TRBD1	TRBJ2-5	TGTGCCAGCAGTGGGACAGGGAGTATCCAAGAGACCCAGTACTTC	CASSGTGSIQETQYF
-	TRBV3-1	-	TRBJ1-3	TGTGCCAGCAGCCAAAGGGGAAACACCATATATTTT	CASSQRGNTIYF
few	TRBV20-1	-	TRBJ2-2	TGCAGTGCTAGAGAGGGGGCCCGTGCCGGGGAGCTGTTTTTT	CSAREGARAGELFF
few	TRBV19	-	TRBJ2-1	TGTGCCAGTAGTTCCCACCAAGGGTTATCCTACAATGAGCAGTTCTTC	CASSSHQGLSYNEQFF
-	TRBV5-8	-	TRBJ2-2	TGTGCCAGCAGCTTCAAATGGGTTGGCACCGGGGAGCTGTTTTTT	CASSFKWVGTGELFF
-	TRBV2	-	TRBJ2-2	TGTGCCAGCAGTTTTGAGGGGACACCAAACACCGGGGAGCTGTTTTTT	CASSFEGTPNTGELFF
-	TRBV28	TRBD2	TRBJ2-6	TGTGCCAGCAGTTTGGGGGGGTCCTATGGGGCCAACGTCCTGACTTTC	CASSLGGSYGANVLTF
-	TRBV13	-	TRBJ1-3	TGTGCCAGCAGCTTTATCGGAAACACCATATATTTT	CASSFIGNTIYF
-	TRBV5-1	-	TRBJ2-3	TGCGCCAGCAGCGGCAGAACCGGGACCCCGAGCACAGATACGCAGTATTTT	CASSGRTGTPSTDTQYF
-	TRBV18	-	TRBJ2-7	TGTGCCAGCCACGGGGGCCTCTCCTACGAGCAGTACTTC	CASHGGLSYEQYF
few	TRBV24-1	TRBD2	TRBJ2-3	TGTGCCACCAGTGCATGGGGAGGGGCAGATACGCAGTATTTT	CATSAWGGADTQYF
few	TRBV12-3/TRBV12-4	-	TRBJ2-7	TGTGCCAGCAGTTTACAGGCAGGGTCATCCTACGAGCAGTACTTC	CASSLQAGSSYEQYF
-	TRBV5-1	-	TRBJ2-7	TGCGCCAGCAGATTAAAATCGGGCTACGAGCAGTACTTC	CASRLKSGYEQYF